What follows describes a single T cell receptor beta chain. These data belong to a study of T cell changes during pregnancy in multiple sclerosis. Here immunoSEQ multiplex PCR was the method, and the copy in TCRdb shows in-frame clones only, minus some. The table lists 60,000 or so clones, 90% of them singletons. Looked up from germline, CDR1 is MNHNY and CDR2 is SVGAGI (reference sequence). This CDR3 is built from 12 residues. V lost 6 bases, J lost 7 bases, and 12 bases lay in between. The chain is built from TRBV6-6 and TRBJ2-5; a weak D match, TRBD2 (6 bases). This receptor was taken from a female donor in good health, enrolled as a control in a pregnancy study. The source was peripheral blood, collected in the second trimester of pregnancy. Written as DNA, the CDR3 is TGTGCCAGCAGAGGGGACTCCGGGACCCAGTACTTC. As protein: CASRGDSGTQYF.